This is a list of T cell receptor beta chains from one sample in a study of blood T cell repertoires in COVID-19. Repertoires were generated with immunoSEQ multiplex PCR, while TCRdb's copy carries only in-frame clones and drops some. The sample consists of fewer than 90,000 clones, roughly 87% of them appearing once. The sequencing input was peripheral blood. The receptors shown here come from a male donor with acute or convalescent COVID-19. The CDR3 runs from the conserved cysteine through the conserved F or W. Each record gives: V gene, clone size, J gene, D gene, CDR3 protein, CDR3 DNA. A D gene is named only where the DNA matches it firmly. Clone size is not always given. Where it is, it says once, few, many or a class for expanded clones.

v_call: TRBV6-5; clone_size: NA; j_call: TRBJ1-4; d_call: TRBD1; cdr3_aa: CASSRDREGKLFF; cdr3_nt: TGTGCCAGCAGTAGGGACAGGGAGGGAAAACTGTTTTTT
v_call: TRBV24-1; clone_size: NA; j_call: TRBJ2-7; d_call: NA; cdr3_aa: CATSEADSSYEQYF; cdr3_nt: TGTGCCACCAGTGAGGCGGACAGCTCCTACGAGCAGTACTTC
v_call: TRBV4-1; clone_size: NA; j_call: TRBJ1-6; d_call: TRBD1; cdr3_aa: CASSPGQGINSPLHF; cdr3_nt: TGCGCCAGCAGCCCCGGACAGGGAATAAACTCACCCCTCCACTTT
v_call: TRBV10-3; clone_size: NA; j_call: TRBJ2-3; d_call: NA; cdr3_aa: CAISESWGSTSTDTQYF; cdr3_nt: TGTGCCATCAGTGAGTCGTGGGGCAGTACTAGCACAGATACGCAGTATTTT
v_call: TRBV7-6; clone_size: few; j_call: TRBJ1-1; d_call: NA; cdr3_aa: CASSLGGVGNTEAFF; cdr3_nt: TGTGCCAGCAGCTTAGGGGGGGTAGGAAACACTGAAGCTTTCTTT
v_call: TRBV3-1/TRBV3-2; clone_size: NA; j_call: TRBJ2-5; d_call: TRBD2; cdr3_aa: CASSQGVAGGQQETQYF; cdr3_nt: TGTGCCAGCAGCCAAGGGGTAGCGGGGGGACAACAAGAGACCCAGTACTTC
v_call: TRBV6-2/TRBV6-3; clone_size: NA; j_call: TRBJ1-5; d_call: NA; cdr3_aa: CASSTPQGGNQPQHF; cdr3_nt: TGTGCCAGCAGTACCCCACAGGGCGGCAATCAGCCCCAGCATTTT
v_call: TRBV5-1; clone_size: NA; j_call: TRBJ1-4; d_call: TRBD1; cdr3_aa: CASSWRGQGNEKLFF; cdr3_nt: TGCGCCAGCAGCTGGAGGGGACAGGGGAATGAAAAACTGTTTTTT
v_call: TRBV3-1/TRBV3-2; clone_size: NA; j_call: TRBJ2-7; d_call: NA; cdr3_aa: CASSLSRAGPKVF; cdr3_nt: TGTGCCAGCAGCCTTTCGAGGGCGGGACCGAAGGTCTTC
v_call: TRBV30; clone_size: NA; j_call: TRBJ2-7; d_call: TRBD2; cdr3_aa: CAWNGGGAYEQYF; cdr3_nt: TGTGCCTGGAATGGCGGGGGGGCCTACGAGCAGTACTTC
v_call: TRBV5-1; clone_size: NA; j_call: TRBJ2-1; d_call: TRBD2; cdr3_aa: CASSLFSSGLSSYNEQFF; cdr3_nt: TGCGCCAGCAGCTTGTTTTCTAGCGGGCTCAGCTCCTACAATGAGCAGTTCTTC
v_call: TRBV3-1/TRBV3-2; clone_size: NA; j_call: TRBJ2-3; d_call: NA; cdr3_aa: CASSLVASDTQYF; cdr3_nt: TGTGCCAGCAGCCTCGTGGCATCAGATACGCAGTATTTT
v_call: TRBV5-6; clone_size: NA; j_call: TRBJ2-2; d_call: NA; cdr3_aa: CASSLPQGYTGELFF; cdr3_nt: TGTGCCAGCAGCCTCCCGCAGGGGTACACCGGGGAGCTGTTTTTT
v_call: TRBV7-9; clone_size: few; j_call: TRBJ2-5; d_call: NA; cdr3_aa: CASSLERRETQYF; cdr3_nt: TGTGCCAGCAGCTTAGAGCGACGGGAGACCCAGTACTTC
v_call: TRBV15; clone_size: NA; j_call: TRBJ1-1; d_call: NA; cdr3_aa: CATSSWRKKLNTEAFF; cdr3_nt: TGTGCCACCAGCAGTTGGAGAAAAAAACTGAACACTGAAGCTTTCTTT
v_call: TRBV5-1; clone_size: NA; j_call: TRBJ2-6; d_call: TRBD1; cdr3_aa: CASTPTGASSGANVLTF; cdr3_nt: TGCGCCAGCACCCCGACAGGGGCCAGCTCTGGGGCCAACGTCCTGACTTTC
v_call: TRBV6-1; clone_size: NA; j_call: TRBJ2-5; d_call: TRBD2; cdr3_aa: CASSEVRGTGGQETQYF; cdr3_nt: TGTGCCAGCAGTGAAGTCCGCGGAACGGGGGGCCAAGAGACCCAGTACTTC
v_call: TRBV11-3; clone_size: NA; j_call: TRBJ2-2; d_call: NA; cdr3_aa: CASSLESSTGELFF; cdr3_nt: TGTGCCAGCAGCTTAGAGAGCTCCACCGGGGAGCTGTTTTTT
v_call: TRBV11-2; clone_size: NA; j_call: TRBJ1-1; d_call: TRBD1; cdr3_aa: CASSFTGGADTEAFF; cdr3_nt: TGTGCCAGCAGCTTTACAGGGGGCGCGGACACTGAAGCTTTCTTT
v_call: TRBV19; clone_size: NA; j_call: TRBJ1-1; d_call: NA; cdr3_aa: CASHLGLQGEAFF; cdr3_nt: TGTGCCAGCCACCTCGGGCTACAGGGTGAAGCTTTCTTT
v_call: TRBV3-1/TRBV3-2; clone_size: few; j_call: TRBJ1-6; d_call: NA; cdr3_aa: CASSQGSSYNSPLHF; cdr3_nt: TGTGCCAGCAGCCAAGGGAGCTCCTATAATTCACCCCTCCACTTT
v_call: TRBV5-8; clone_size: NA; j_call: TRBJ2-5; d_call: NA; cdr3_aa: CASSWGRGAYQETQYF; cdr3_nt: TGTGCCAGCAGCTGGGGTCGGGGGGCGTACCAAGAGACCCAGTACTTC
v_call: TRBV11-2; clone_size: NA; j_call: TRBJ1-3; d_call: TRBD1; cdr3_aa: CASSYAPGQSFSGNTIYF; cdr3_nt: TGTGCCAGCAGCTACGCCCCGGGACAGAGTTTCTCTGGAAACACCATATATTTT
v_call: TRBV7-8; clone_size: NA; j_call: TRBJ2-7; d_call: NA; cdr3_aa: CASSLARYEQYF; cdr3_nt: TGTGCCAGCAGCTTAGCGCGTTACGAGCAGTACTTC
v_call: TRBV5-1; clone_size: NA; j_call: TRBJ2-3; d_call: TRBD1; cdr3_aa: CASSLGQGASTDTQYF; cdr3_nt: TGCGCCAGCAGCCTGGGACAGGGGGCTAGCACAGATACGCAGTATTTT
v_call: TRBV7-2; clone_size: once; j_call: TRBJ1-5; d_call: TRBD1; cdr3_aa: CASSQRTGYSNQPQHF; cdr3_nt: TGTGCCAGCAGCCAGAGGACAGGGTACAGCAATCAGCCCCAGCATTTT
v_call: TRBV2; clone_size: NA; j_call: TRBJ2-2; d_call: TRBD2; cdr3_aa: CATASAGYTGELFF; cdr3_nt: TGTGCCACAGCATCAGCGGGGTACACCGGGGAGCTGTTTTTT
v_call: TRBV14; clone_size: NA; j_call: TRBJ1-1; d_call: NA; cdr3_aa: CASSQVRGLHTEAFF; cdr3_nt: TGTGCCAGCAGCCAAGTAAGGGGCCTTCACACTGAAGCTTTCTTT
v_call: TRBV18; clone_size: NA; j_call: TRBJ1-4; d_call: TRBD1; cdr3_aa: CASSQGADEKLFF; cdr3_nt: TGTGCCAGCTCACAGGGGGCAGATGAAAAACTGTTTTTT
v_call: TRBV28; clone_size: NA; j_call: TRBJ2-7; d_call: NA; cdr3_aa: CASSSGQLYEQYF; cdr3_nt: TGTGCCAGCAGCTCCGGACAGCTCTACGAGCAGTACTTC
v_call: TRBV18; clone_size: few; j_call: TRBJ1-1; d_call: NA; cdr3_aa: CASSPYGGEAFF; cdr3_nt: TGTGCCAGCTCACCATACGGGGGTGAAGCTTTCTTT
v_call: TRBV5-4; clone_size: NA; j_call: TRBJ2-1; d_call: TRBD1; cdr3_aa: CASSPRGTGGYNEQFF; cdr3_nt: TGTGCCAGCAGTCCCCGGGGGACAGGGGGTTACAATGAGCAGTTCTTC
v_call: TRBV5-6; clone_size: once; j_call: TRBJ1-1; d_call: TRBD1; cdr3_aa: CASSLVSGTGSSEAFF; cdr3_nt: TGTGCCAGCAGCTTAGTCTCCGGGACAGGGTCATCTGAAGCTTTCTTT
v_call: TRBV14; clone_size: NA; j_call: TRBJ1-1; d_call: NA; cdr3_aa: CASSPLMLGFSEAFF; cdr3_nt: TGTGCCAGCAGCCCTCTAATGCTGGGCTTTAGTGAAGCTTTCTTT
v_call: TRBV6-5; clone_size: NA; j_call: TRBJ1-4; d_call: TRBD1; cdr3_aa: CASSLTGDNEKLFF; cdr3_nt: TGTGCCAGCAGCCTGACAGGGGATAATGAAAAACTGTTTTTT
v_call: TRBV7-9; clone_size: NA; j_call: TRBJ1-1; d_call: NA; cdr3_aa: CASSLGGGGLTEAFF; cdr3_nt: TGTGCCAGCAGCTTAGGGGGAGGGGGTCTAACTGAAGCTTTCTTT
v_call: TRBV18; clone_size: few; j_call: TRBJ2-5; d_call: TRBD1; cdr3_aa: CASSSKLDRVATQYF; cdr3_nt: TGTGCCAGCTCATCGAAATTGGACAGGGTTGCGACCCAGTACTTC
v_call: TRBV12-3/TRBV12-4; clone_size: NA; j_call: TRBJ1-2; d_call: NA; cdr3_aa: CASSFGGYGYTF; cdr3_nt: TGTGCCAGCAGTTTCGGGGGGTATGGCTACACCTTC
v_call: TRBV2; clone_size: NA; j_call: TRBJ1-1; d_call: NA; cdr3_aa: CASRPQLHTEAFF; cdr3_nt: TGTGCCAGCAGGCCACAGCTACACACTGAAGCTTTCTTT
v_call: TRBV5-8; clone_size: NA; j_call: TRBJ1-4; d_call: TRBD1; cdr3_aa: CAIRQGGEKLFF; cdr3_nt: TGTGCCATCAGACAGGGGGGTGAAAAACTGTTTTTT